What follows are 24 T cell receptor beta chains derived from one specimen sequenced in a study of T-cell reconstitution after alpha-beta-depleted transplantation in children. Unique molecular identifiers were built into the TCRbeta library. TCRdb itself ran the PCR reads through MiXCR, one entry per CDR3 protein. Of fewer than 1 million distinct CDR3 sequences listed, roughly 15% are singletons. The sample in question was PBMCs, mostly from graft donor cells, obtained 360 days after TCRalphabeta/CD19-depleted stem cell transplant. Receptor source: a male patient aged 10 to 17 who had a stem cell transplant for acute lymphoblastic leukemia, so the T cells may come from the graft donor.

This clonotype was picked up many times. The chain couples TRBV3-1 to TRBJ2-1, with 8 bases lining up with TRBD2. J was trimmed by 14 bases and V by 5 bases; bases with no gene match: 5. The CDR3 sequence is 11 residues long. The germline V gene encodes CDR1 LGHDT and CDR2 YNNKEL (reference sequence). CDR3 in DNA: TGTGCCAGCAGCGGCGGGGGGAGCAAGTTCTTC. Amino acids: CASSGGGSKFF.

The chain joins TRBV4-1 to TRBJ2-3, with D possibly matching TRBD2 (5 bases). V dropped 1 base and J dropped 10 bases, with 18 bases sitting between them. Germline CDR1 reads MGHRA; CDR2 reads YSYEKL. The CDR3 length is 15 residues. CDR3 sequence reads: CASSQVWLRAGSQYF. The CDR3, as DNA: TGCGCCAGCAGCCAAGTATGGCTGCGGGCTGGATCGCAGTATTTT.

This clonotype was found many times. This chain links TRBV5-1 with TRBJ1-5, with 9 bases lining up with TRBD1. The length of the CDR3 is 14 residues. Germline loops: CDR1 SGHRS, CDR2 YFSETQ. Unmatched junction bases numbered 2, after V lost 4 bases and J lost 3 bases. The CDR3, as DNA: TGCGCCAGCAGCCGGACAGGGGACAATCAGCCCCAGCATTTT. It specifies CASSRTGDNQPQHF.

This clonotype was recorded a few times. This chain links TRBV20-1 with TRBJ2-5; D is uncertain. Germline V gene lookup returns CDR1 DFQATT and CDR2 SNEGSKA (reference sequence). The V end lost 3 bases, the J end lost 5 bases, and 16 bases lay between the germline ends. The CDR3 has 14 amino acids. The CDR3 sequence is CSARGPLGLETQYF. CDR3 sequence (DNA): TGCAGTGCTAGGGGCCCTCTAGGGCTGGAGACCCAGTACTTC.

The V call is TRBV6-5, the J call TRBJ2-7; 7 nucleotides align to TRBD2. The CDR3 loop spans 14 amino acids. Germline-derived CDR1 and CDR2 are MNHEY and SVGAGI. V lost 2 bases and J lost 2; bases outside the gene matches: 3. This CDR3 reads CASSYVRGAYEQYF. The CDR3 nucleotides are TGTGCCAGCAGTTACGTACGGGGGGCCTACGAGCAGTACTTC.

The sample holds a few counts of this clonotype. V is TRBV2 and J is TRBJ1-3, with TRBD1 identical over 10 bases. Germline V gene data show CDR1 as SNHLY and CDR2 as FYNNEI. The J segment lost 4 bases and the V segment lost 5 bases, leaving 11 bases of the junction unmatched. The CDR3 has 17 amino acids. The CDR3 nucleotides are TGTGCCAGCAGTCAATACCGGGACAGGGGAACGGGAAACACCATATATTTT. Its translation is CASSQYRDRGTGNTIYF.

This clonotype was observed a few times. CDR3 sequence (DNA): TGTGCCAGCAGTTGGACTAGCAGCACCTACAATGAGCAGTTCTTC. Protein sequence: CASSWTSSTYNEQFF. The chain carries TRBV12-3 or TRBV12-4 and TRBJ2-1, with 8 nucleotides matching TRBD2. There are 15 residues in the CDR3. Losses at the gene ends were 4 bases for V and 2 bases for J; bases not matched to a gene: 4.

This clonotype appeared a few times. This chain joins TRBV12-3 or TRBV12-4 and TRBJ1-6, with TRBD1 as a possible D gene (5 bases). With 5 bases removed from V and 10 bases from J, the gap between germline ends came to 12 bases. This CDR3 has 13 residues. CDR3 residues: CASSPKWGSPLHF. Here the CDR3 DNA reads TGTGCCAGCAGTCCTAAATGGGGCTCACCCCTCCACTTT.

The CDR3 bases are TGCGCCAGCAGGGGACTAGCGAGAAGGTTCCCCTACAATGAGCAGTTCTTC. Encoded protein: CASRGLARRFPYNEQFF. The chain recombines TRBV4-1 with TRBJ2-1, with 10 bases fitting TRBD2. Trimming at V came to 6 bases and at J to 2 bases, leaving 10 bases not matched to a gene. Germline lookup yields CDR1 MGHRA and CDR2 YSYEKL. The CDR3 has 17 residues.

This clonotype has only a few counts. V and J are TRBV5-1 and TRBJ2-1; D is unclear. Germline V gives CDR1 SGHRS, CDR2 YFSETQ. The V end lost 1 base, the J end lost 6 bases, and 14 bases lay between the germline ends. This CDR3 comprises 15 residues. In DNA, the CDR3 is TGCGCCAGCAGCTTGAGCCTCTCACTAATCAATGAGCAGTTCTTC. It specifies CASSLSLSLINEQFF.

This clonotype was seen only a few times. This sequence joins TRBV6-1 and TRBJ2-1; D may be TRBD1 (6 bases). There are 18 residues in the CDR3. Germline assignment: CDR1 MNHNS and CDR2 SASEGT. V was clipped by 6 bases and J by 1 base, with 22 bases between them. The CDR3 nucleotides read TGTGCCAGCAGCCCAAATGGACCGGTCCAGGGGTCCTACAATGAGCAGTTCTTC. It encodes CASSPNGPVQGSYNEQFF.

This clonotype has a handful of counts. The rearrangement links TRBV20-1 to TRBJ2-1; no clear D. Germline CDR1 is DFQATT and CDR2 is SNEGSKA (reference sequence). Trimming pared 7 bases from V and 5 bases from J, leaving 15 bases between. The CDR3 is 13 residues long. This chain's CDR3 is CSVPNLVNNEQFF. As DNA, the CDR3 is TGCAGTGTCCCCAATTTGGTGAACAATGAGCAGTTCTTC.

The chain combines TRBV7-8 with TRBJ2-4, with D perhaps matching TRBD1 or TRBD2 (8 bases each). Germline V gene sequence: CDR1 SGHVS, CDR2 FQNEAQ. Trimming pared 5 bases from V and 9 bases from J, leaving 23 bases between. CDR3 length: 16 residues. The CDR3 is CASSPQGAGGKGIQYF. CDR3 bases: TGTGCCAGCAGCCCCCAGGGGGCGGGAGGCAAGGGCATTCAGTACTTC.

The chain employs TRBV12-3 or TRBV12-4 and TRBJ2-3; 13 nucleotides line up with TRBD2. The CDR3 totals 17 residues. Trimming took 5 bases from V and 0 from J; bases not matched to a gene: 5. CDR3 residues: CASSPWTSGSSTDTQYF. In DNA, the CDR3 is TGTGCCAGCAGTCCCTGGACTAGCGGGAGTAGCACAGATACGCAGTATTTT.

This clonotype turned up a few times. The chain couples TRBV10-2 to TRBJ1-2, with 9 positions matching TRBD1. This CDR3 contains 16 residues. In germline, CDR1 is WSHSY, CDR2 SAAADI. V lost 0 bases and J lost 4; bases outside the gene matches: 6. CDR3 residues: CASSESPGQGSYGYTF. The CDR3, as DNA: TGCGCCAGCAGTGAGTCCCCGGGACAGGGAAGCTATGGCTACACCTTC.

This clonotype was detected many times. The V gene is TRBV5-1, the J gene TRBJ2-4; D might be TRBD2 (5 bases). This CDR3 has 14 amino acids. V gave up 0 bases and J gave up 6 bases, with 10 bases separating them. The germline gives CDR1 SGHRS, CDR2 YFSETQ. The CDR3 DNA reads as TGCGCCAGCAGCTTGGGTCGGGATGGAAACATTCAGTACTTC. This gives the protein CASSLGRDGNIQYF.

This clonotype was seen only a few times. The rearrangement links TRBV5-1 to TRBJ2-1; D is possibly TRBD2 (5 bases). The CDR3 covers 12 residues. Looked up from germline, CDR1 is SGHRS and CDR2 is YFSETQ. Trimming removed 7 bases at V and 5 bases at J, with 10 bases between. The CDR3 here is CASGRGNNEQFF. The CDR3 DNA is TGCGCCAGCGGGCGAGGGAACAATGAGCAGTTCTTC.

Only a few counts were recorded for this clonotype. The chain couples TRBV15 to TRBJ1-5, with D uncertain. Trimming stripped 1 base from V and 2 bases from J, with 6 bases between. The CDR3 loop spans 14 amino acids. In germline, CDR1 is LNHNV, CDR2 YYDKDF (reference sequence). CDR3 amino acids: CATSRGRGNQPQHF. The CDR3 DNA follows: TGTGCCACCAGCAGAGGTAGGGGCAATCAGCCCCAGCATTTT.

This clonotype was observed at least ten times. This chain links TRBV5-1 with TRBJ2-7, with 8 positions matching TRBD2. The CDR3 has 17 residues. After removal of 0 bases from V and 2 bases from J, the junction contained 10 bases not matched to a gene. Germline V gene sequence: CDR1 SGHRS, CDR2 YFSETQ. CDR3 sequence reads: CASSLGWREDPAYEQYF. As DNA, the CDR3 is TGCGCCAGCAGCTTGGGCTGGCGGGAGGACCCTGCCTACGAGCAGTACTTC.

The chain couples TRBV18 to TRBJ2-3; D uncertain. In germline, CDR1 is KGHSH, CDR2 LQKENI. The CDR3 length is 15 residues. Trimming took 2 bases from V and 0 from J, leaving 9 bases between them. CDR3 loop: CASSPLTTSTDTQYF. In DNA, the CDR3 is TGTGCCAGCTCACCATTGACCACTAGCACAGATACGCAGTATTTT.

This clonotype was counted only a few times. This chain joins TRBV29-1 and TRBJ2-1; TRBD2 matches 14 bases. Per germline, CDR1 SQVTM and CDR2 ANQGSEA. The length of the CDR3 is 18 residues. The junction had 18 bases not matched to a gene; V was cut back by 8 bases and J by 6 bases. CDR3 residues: CSLIRLAGGQRVLNEQFF. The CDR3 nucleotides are TGCAGCCTCATTCGACTAGCGGGAGGGCAAAGGGTGCTCAATGAGCAGTTCTTC.

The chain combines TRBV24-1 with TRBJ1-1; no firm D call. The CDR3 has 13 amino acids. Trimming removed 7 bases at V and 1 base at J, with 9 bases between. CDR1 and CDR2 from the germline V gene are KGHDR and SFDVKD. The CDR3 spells CATRSRPNTEAFF. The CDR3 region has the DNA TGTGCCACCAGGTCCCGCCCGAACACTGAAGCTTTCTTT.

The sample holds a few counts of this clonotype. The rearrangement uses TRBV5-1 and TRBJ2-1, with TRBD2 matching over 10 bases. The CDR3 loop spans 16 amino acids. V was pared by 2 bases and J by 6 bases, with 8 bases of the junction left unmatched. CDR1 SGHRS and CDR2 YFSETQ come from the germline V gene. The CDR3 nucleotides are TGCGCCAGCAGCTTCTACTCTAGCGGGAGTAGCAATGAGCAGTTCTTC. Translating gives CASSFYSSGSSNEQFF.

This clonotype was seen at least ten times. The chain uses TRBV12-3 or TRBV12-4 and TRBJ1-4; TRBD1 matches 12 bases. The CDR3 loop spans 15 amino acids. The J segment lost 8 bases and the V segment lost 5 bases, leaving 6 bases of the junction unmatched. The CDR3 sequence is CASSPGQGASEKLFF. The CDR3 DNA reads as TGTGCCAGCAGTCCGGGACAGGGGGCGAGCGAAAAACTGTTTTTT.